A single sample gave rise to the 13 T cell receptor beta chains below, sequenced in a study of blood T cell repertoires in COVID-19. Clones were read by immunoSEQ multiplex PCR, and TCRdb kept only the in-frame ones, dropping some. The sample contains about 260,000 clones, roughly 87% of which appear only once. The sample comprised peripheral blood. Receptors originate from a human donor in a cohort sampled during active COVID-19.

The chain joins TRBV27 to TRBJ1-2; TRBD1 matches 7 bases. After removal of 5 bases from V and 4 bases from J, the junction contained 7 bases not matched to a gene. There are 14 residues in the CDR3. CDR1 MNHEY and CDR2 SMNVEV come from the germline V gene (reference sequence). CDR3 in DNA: TGTGCCAGCAGTCAGGGACAGTTTATCTATGGCTACACCTTC. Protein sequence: CASSQGQFIYGYTF.

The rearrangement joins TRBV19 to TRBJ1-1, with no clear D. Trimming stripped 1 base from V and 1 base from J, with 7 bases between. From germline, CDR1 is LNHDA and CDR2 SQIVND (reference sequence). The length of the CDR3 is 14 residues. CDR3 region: CASSIGSGNTEAFF. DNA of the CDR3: TGTGCCAGTAGTATAGGGTCCGGGAACACTGAAGCTTTCTTT. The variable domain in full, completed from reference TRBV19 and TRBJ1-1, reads DGGITQSPKYLFRKEGQNVTLSCEQNLNHDAMYWYRQDPGQGLRLIYYSQIVNDFQKGDIAEGYSVSREKKESFPLTVTSAQKNPTAFYLCASSIGSGNTEAFFGQGTRLTVV.

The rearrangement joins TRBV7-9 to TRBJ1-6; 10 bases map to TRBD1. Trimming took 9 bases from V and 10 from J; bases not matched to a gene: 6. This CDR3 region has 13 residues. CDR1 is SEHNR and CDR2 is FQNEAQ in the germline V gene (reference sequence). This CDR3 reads CASNLDRGSPLHF. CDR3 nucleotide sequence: TGTGCCAGTAACCTGGACAGGGGGTCACCCCTCCACTTT.

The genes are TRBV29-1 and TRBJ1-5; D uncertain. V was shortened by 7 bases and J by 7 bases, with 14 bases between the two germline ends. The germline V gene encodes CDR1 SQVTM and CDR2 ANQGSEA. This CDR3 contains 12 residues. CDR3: CSAGNVEQPQHF. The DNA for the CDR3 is TGCAGCGCCGGGAATGTTGAGCAGCCCCAGCATTTT.

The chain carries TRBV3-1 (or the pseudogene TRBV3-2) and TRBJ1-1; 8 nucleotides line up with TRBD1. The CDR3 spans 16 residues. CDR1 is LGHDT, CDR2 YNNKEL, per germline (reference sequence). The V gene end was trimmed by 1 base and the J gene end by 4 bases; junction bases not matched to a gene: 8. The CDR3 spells CASSQAWTGRVTEAFF. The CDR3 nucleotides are TGTGCCAGCAGCCAAGCGTGGACAGGGAGGGTCACTGAAGCTTTCTTT.

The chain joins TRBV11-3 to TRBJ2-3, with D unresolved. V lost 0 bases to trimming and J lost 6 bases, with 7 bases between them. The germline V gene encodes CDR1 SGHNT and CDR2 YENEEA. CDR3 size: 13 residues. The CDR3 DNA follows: TGTGCCAGCAGCTTAGATCCTCTGGATACGCAGTATTTT. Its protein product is CASSLDPLDTQYF.

Here the CDR3 DNA reads TGTGCCAGCAGCCAAGAAAGGGGACAGCCCCAGCATTTT. It is translated as CASSQERGQPQHF. The chain joins TRBV14 to TRBJ1-5; TRBD1 is a possible D gene (5 bases). The germline gives CDR1 SGHDN, CDR2 FVKESK. The CDR3 consists of 13 residues. V was clipped by 0 bases and J by 7 bases, with 7 bases between them.

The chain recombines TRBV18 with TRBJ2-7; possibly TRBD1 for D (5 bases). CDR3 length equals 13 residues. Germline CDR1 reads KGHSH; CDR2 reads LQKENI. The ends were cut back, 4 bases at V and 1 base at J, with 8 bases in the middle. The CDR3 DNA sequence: TGTGCCAGCTCACAATCAGGGTCCTACGAGCAGTACTTC. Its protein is CASSQSGSYEQYF.

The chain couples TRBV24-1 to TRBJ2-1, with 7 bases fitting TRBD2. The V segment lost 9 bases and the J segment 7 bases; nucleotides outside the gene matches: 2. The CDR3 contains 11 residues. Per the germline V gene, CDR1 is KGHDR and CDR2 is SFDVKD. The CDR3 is CATGGGNEQFF. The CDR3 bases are TGTGCCACCGGGGGAGGGAATGAGCAGTTCTTC.

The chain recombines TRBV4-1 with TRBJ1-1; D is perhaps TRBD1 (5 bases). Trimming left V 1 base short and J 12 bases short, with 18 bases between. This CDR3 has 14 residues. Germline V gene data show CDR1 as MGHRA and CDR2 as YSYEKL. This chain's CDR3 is CASSQVGGAGGTFF. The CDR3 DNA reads TGCGCCAGCAGCCAAGTTGGCGGGGCAGGAGGAACTTTCTTT.

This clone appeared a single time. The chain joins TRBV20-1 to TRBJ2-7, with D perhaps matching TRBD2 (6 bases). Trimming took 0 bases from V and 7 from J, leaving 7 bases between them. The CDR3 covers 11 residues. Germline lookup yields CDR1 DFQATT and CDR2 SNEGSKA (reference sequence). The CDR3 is CSARDSGEQYF. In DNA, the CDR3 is TGCAGTGCTAGAGATAGCGGAGAGCAGTACTTC.

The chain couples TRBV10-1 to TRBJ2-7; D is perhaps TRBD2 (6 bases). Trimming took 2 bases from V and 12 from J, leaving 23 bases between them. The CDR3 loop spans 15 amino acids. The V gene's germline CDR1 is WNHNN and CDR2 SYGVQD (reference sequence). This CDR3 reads CASSEVRTQEGMGYF. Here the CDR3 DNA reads TGCGCCAGCAGTGAGGTCAGGACGCAGGAGGGGATGGGGTACTTC.

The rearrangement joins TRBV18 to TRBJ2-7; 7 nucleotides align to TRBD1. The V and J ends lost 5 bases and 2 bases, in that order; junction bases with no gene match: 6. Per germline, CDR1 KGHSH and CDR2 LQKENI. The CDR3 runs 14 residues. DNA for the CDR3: TGTGCCAGCTCATCGAGACAGGGAACCTACGAGCAGTACTTC. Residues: CASSSRQGTYEQYF.